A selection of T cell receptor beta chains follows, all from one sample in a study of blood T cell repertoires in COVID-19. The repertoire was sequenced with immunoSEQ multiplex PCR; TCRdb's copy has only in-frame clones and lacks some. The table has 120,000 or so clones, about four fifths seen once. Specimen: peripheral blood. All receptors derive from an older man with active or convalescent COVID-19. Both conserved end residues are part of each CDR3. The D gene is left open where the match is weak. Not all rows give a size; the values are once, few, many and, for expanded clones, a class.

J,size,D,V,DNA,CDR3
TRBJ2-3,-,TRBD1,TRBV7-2,TGTGCCAGCACCCTCAGGGGGTTTAGCACAGATACGCAGTATTTT,CASTLRGFSTDTQYF
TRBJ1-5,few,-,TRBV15,TGTGCCACCAGCGAGGATCCAGGGTTTAACTGGAATCAGCCCCAGCATTTT,CATSEDPGFNWNQPQHF
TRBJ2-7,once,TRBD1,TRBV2,TGTGCCAGCAATCAGGACAGGGGGCTAAACGAGCAGTACTTC,CASNQDRGLNEQYF
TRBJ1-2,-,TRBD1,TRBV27,TGTGCCAGCAGTCCGGGACAGGGGTCCTACTATGGCTACACCTTC,CASSPGQGSYYGYTF
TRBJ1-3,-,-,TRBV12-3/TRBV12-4,TGTGCCAGCAGTGGGACTTTTGGAAACACCATATATTTT,CASSGTFGNTIYF
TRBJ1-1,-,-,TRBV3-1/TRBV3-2,TGTGCCAGCAGCAGCGGTGGGTTGAACACTGAAGCTTTCTTT,CASSSGGLNTEAFF
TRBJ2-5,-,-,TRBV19,TGTGCCAGTAGTATATTGGGAGTCCAAGAGACCCAGTACTTC,CASSILGVQETQYF
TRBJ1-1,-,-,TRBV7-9,TGTGCCAGCAGCTTAGGGGGGGATCCGAACACTGAAGCTTTCTTT,CASSLGGDPNTEAFF
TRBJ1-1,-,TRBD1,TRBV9,TGTGCCAGCAGCGCTCAGACAGGGACTGAAGCTTTCTTT,CASSAQTGTEAFF
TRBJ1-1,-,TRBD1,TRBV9,TGTGCCAGCAGCGTCGTCGACAGGGCGCCTGAAGCTTTCTTT,CASSVVDRAPEAFF
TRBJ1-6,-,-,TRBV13,TGTGCCAGCAGCTTAGGGGCAGGGTCGAATTCACCCCTCCACTTT,CASSLGAGSNSPLHF
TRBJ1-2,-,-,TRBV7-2,TGTGCCAGCAGCATGGACAGATCTAACTATGGCTACACCTTC,CASSMDRSNYGYTF
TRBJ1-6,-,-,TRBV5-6,TGTGCCAGCAGCTTGGAAGGAGGGGCGTCACCCCTCCACTTT,CASSLEGGASPLHF
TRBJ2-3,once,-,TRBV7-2,TGTGCCAGCAGCCCTCTAGCGTCGAGCACAGATACGCAGTATTTT,CASSPLASSTDTQYF
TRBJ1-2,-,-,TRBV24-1,TGTGCCACCAGTGATTCTACCAGGTCTACCAACTATGGCTACACCTTC,CATSDSTRSTNYGYTF
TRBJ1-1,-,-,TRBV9,TGTGCCAGCAGCGTAGCGCAGGGAGGTAACACTGAAGCTTTCTTT,CASSVAQGGNTEAFF
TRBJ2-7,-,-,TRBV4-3,TGCGCCAGCAGCCAAGCCTGGACTGTACCTTCCTACGAGCAGTACTTC,CASSQAWTVPSYEQYF
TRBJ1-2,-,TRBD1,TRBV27,TGTGCCAGCAGTCCTGGGACAGGGGCTCACTATGGCTACACCTTC,CASSPGTGAHYGYTF
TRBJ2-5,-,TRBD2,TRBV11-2,TGTGCCAGCAGCTCATCAGGGAGGGTTGGGGAGACCCAGTACTTC,CASSSSGRVGETQYF
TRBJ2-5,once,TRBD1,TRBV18,TGTGCCAGCTCCGGACAGGGGGCACAGGAGACCCAGTACTTC,CASSGQGAQETQYF
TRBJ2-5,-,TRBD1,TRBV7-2,TGTGCCAGCAGCTCCCGGGCGACAGGGGGCCGGGAGACCCAGTACTTC,CASSSRATGGRETQYF
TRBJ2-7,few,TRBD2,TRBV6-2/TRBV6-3,TGTGCCAGCAGTTACAGAGGACTAGTAATAGACTACGAGCAGTACTTC,CASSYRGLVIDYEQYF
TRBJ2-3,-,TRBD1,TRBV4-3,TGCGCCAGCAGCCAAGCGGCCGGGACAGGCGCCACAGATACGCAGTATTTT,CASSQAAGTGATDTQYF
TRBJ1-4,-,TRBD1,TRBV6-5,TGTGCCAGCAGTCAGGACAGGGGCGGTGAAAAACTGTTTTTT,CASSQDRGGEKLFF
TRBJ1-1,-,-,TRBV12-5,TGTGCTAGTGGTTTGGTTCTGGGGGACTGGGACACTGAAGCTTTCTTT,CASGLVLGDWDTEAFF
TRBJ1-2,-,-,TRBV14,TGTGCCAGCAGCCAAGCCTTGTCGAGAGGCCTCTATGGCTACACCTTC,CASSQALSRGLYGYTF
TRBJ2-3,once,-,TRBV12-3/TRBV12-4,TGTGCCAGCAGTCGAGGGCACACAGATACGCAGTATTTT,CASSRGHTDTQYF
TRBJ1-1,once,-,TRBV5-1,TGCGCCAGCAGCTTACAGGGTTCCGAAGCTTTCTTT,CASSLQGSEAFF
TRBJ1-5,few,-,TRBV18,TGTGCCAGCTCACCACCTGGAGGGTACAATCAGCCCCAGCATTTT,CASSPPGGYNQPQHF
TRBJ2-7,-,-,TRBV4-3,TGCGCCAGCAGCCAAACACGGACTACCACCTACGAGCAGTACTTC,CASSQTRTTTYEQYF
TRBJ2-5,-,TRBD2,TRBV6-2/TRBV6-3,TGTGCCAGCAGTTCGCTGCCTTCGGGGGGGCTAGAAGAGACCCAGTACTTC,CASSSLPSGGLEETQYF